The 30 T cell receptor beta chains listed next were all sequenced from one sample in a study of control samples from healthy donors and cancer patients. Method: immunoSEQ multiplex PCR; TCRdb's copy keeps in-frame clones and lacks some. Of about 130,000 clones listed, 80% to 95% are singletons. The sequenced material came from blood. These receptors originate from a man aged 35 to 55 in good health.

The CDR3 DNA is TGTGCCAGCAGCGGGGAGGTTAACACTGAAGCTTTCTTT. Protein: CASSGEVNTEAFF. The genes are TRBV5-5 and TRBJ1-1; no clear D gene. This CDR3 spans 13 amino acids. In germline, CDR1 is SGHKS, CDR2 YYEKEE (reference sequence). Trimming removed 4 bases from V and 2 bases from J, with 9 bases in between.

The CDR3 DNA reads as TGTGCCAGCAGCGGGTCTAGCGCCGGGGAGCTGTTTTTT. Protein: CASSGSSAGELFF. This chain links TRBV6-5 with TRBJ2-2; TRBD2 might be the D (6 bases). V shed 6 bases and J shed 6 bases, with 11 bases lying between them. CDR3 length: 13 amino acids. Germline CDR1 reads MNHEY; CDR2 reads SVGAGI.

The V gene is TRBV5-1, the J gene TRBJ2-3; D not resolved. V dropped 3 bases and J dropped 1 base, with 15 bases sitting between them. The CDR3 has 16 residues. CDR1 and CDR2 from the germline V gene are SGHRS and YFSETQ. Written as DNA, the CDR3 is TGCGCCAGCAGCTATGGTGGCTCTCCCGGCACAGATACGCAGTATTTT. Protein: CASSYGGSPGTDTQYF.

The genes are TRBV27 and TRBJ2-6; 9 bases fit TRBD1. The germline gives CDR1 MNHEY, CDR2 SMNVEV (reference sequence). The CDR3 has 16 residues. With 11 bases clipped from V and 0 bases from J, the junction kept 8 bases outside the gene matches. CDR3 DNA: TGTGCCTCAAAACCGGGACAGGGCTCTGGGGCCAACGTCCTGACTTTC. It is translated as CASKPGQGSGANVLTF.

The rearrangement links TRBV10-2 to TRBJ1-5, with 8 bases that match TRBD1. After removal of 5 bases from V and 1 base from J, the junction contained 7 bases not matched to a gene. CDR3 size: 16 residues. Germline assignment: CDR1 WSHSY and CDR2 SAAADI. CDR3 sequence reads: CASSKDRVKSNQPQHF. The CDR3 DNA reads TGCGCCAGCAGTAAGGACAGGGTGAAAAGCAATCAGCCCCAGCATTTT.

The rearrangement joins TRBV28 to TRBJ1-2; D unresolved. The germline gives CDR1 MDHEN, CDR2 SYDVKM. The CDR3 sequence is 14 residues long. V was clipped by 2 bases and J by 8 bases, with 15 bases between them. This chain's CDR3 is CASSLNLGPGGYTF. The DNA of the CDR3 is TGTGCCAGCAGTTTAAATTTGGGCCCGGGGGGCTACACCTTC.

V usage is TRBV5-6 and J usage is TRBJ2-2; 10 positions match TRBD2. The germline gives CDR1 SGHDT, CDR2 YYEEEE. This CDR3 has 19 residues. The V gene end was trimmed by 1 base and the J gene end by 8 bases; junction bases not matched to a gene: 17. The CDR3 loop is CASSLPVGSGGPLMGELFF. CDR3 nucleotides: TGTGCCAGCAGCTTGCCCGTCGGTAGCGGGGGGCCCCTCATGGGGGAGCTGTTTTTT.

V gene TRBV7-3 combines with J gene TRBJ2-5, with 7 bases identical to TRBD2. CDR3 length: 14 amino acids. Per germline, CDR1 SGHTA and CDR2 FQGTGA. The V segment lost 4 bases and the J segment 1 base; nucleotides outside the gene matches: 3. In nucleotides, the CDR3 is TGTGCCAGCAGCTGGGCTAGCGGCCAAGAGACCCAGTACTTC. Translated: CASSWASGQETQYF.

The rearrangement links TRBV3-1 (or the pseudogene TRBV3-2) to TRBJ2-3; maybe TRBD2 (5 bases). This CDR3 has 16 amino acids. Germline CDR1 reads LGHDT; CDR2 reads YNNKEL (reference sequence). V lost 4 bases to trimming and J lost 0 bases, with 14 bases between them. The CDR3 loop reads CASSPPSRGSTDTQYF. Written as DNA, the CDR3 is TGTGCCAGCAGCCCCCCGAGCCGCGGGAGCACAGATACGCAGTATTTT.

The rearrangement uses TRBV6-6 and TRBJ2-7; tentative D call: TRBD2 (5 bases). Germline values: CDR1 MNHNY, CDR2 SVGAGI (reference sequence). The CDR3 spans 15 residues. V gave up 9 bases and J gave up 5 bases, with 23 bases separating them. The CDR3 spells CARDDLGLRRNEQYF. CDR3 in DNA: TGTGCCAGGGACGATTTAGGACTGCGCAGGAACGAGCAGTACTTC.

The chain carries TRBV7-9 and TRBJ2-7; D is possibly TRBD2 (5 bases). Trimming took 4 bases from V and 4 from J, leaving 14 bases between them. This CDR3 spans 14 amino acids. Germline CDR1 is SEHNR and CDR2 is FQNEAQ (reference sequence). For the CDR3, the DNA is TGTGCCAGCAGCTCCCGATTGGAGGAGTACGAGCAGTACTTC. It translates to CASSSRLEEYEQYF.

This clone showed up just once. CDR3 DNA: TGTGCCAGCAGCCCCCGGTCCCCAGCCACCGACGATGGCTACACCTTC. Translation: CASSPRSPATDDGYTF. The chain employs TRBV5-8 and TRBJ1-2; D gene uncertain. The germline gives CDR1 SGHTS, CDR2 YDEGEE. The CDR3 runs to 16 residues. V dropped 4 bases and J dropped 6 bases, with 22 bases sitting between them.

The table lists this clone with a count of one. At one end, the junction sequence differs from germline, possibly due to a read error. The rearrangement links TRBV7-7 to TRBJ2-1; the match to TRBD1 covers 7 bases. The germline V gene encodes CDR1 SSHAT and CDR2 FNYEAQ (reference sequence). The CDR3 covers 15 residues. CDR3 protein: CASSLGQGESYEQFF. DNA for the CDR3: TGTGCTAGCAGCTTAGGGCAGGGGGAGTCCTATGAGCAGTTCTTC.

This chain uses TRBV7-8 with TRBJ2-7; 8 bases are a match to TRBD2. After removal of 4 bases from V and 1 base from J, the junction contained 6 bases not matched to a gene. The CDR3 length is 15 residues. Germline V lookup: CDR1 SGHVS, CDR2 FQNEAQ. The CDR3 DNA sequence: TGTGCCAGCAGCTCGAGCGGGGGCGCTTCCTACGAGCAGTACTTC. It yields the protein CASSSSGGASYEQYF.

The V call is TRBV10-3, the J call TRBJ1-5; D not certain. CDR3 size: 13 residues. In germline, CDR1 is ENHRY, CDR2 SYGVKD. V lost 4 bases and J 6 bases, leaving 10 bases between the germline ends. The CDR3 nucleotides are TGTGCCATCAGTGTACGAGTAGGTCAGCCCCAGCATTTT. Protein sequence: CAISVRVGQPQHF.

This chain uses TRBV27 with TRBJ2-1; 7 bases are a match to TRBD2. Germline assignment: CDR1 MNHEY and CDR2 SMNVEV (reference sequence). V lost 8 bases and J lost 9; bases outside the gene matches: 13. There are 14 residues in the CDR3. The CDR3 spells CASSSVGGGVEQFF. The CDR3 region has the DNA TGTGCCAGCTCCAGCGTGGGCGGGGGAGTTGAGCAGTTCTTC.

The V gene is TRBV9, the J gene TRBJ1-4; 9 positions agree with TRBD1. This CDR3 has 15 amino acids. Germline CDR1 reads SGDLS; CDR2 reads YYNGEE. The V segment lost 1 base and the J segment 6 bases; nucleotides outside the gene matches: 4. The CDR3 nucleotides are TGTGCCAGCAGCGTACTCGGACAGGGGCATGAAAAACTGTTTTTT. Translation: CASSVLGQGHEKLFF.

The rearrangement links TRBV6-5 to TRBJ1-1; D gene uncertain. Germline CDR1 is MNHEY and CDR2 is SVGAGI. Trimming took 6 bases from V and 6 from J, leaving 14 bases between them. The CDR3 consists of 13 residues. The CDR3 is CASRRAGGPEAFF. The CDR3 coding sequence is TGTGCCAGCAGAAGGGCCGGTGGCCCTGAAGCTTTCTTT.

The genes are TRBV5-1 and TRBJ2-4; D is perhaps TRBD1 (6 bases). Germline CDR1 SGHRS, CDR2 YFSETQ. The CDR3 spans 15 residues. Trimming removed 4 bases from V and 5 bases from J, with 16 bases in between. CDR3 loop: CASSVQGLGENIQYF. In DNA, the CDR3 is TGCGCCAGCAGCGTACAGGGCTTAGGGGAAAACATTCAGTACTTC.

A single count supports this clone. This chain links TRBV4-1 with TRBJ1-1, with 8 bases identical to TRBD1. There are 15 residues in the CDR3. V shed 4 bases, J shed 0 bases, and the junction held 4 bases outside the gene matches. Germline CDR1 MGHRA, CDR2 YSYEKL. The CDR3, as DNA: TGCGCCAGCAGCCCGAGGACAGGGTTGAACACTGAAGCTTTCTTT. Encoded protein: CASSPRTGLNTEAFF.

The genes are TRBV9 and TRBJ2-3, with a weak D call TRBD2 (6 bases). Germline CDR1 and CDR2: SGDLS and YYNGEE. The ends were cut back, 3 bases at V and 3 bases at J, with 20 bases in the middle. The CDR3 spans 17 residues. The CDR3 DNA follows: TGTGCCAGCAGCGGAAGACTAGTCAAGAGTTCGACAGATACGCAGTATTTT. This encodes CASSGRLVKSSTDTQYF.

The chain carries TRBV12-2 and TRBJ1-1; the DNA was not used to check the table's D call, TRBD1. TRBV12-2 is classified as a pseudogene. This CDR3 spans 14 amino acids. This CDR3 reads CASRFPQGASEAFF. Here the CDR3 DNA reads TGTGCAAGTCGCTTCCCACAGGGGGCTAGTGAAGCTTTCTTT.

The chain recombines TRBV2 with TRBJ2-1, with TRBD2 matching 10 bases. Germline lookup yields CDR1 SNHLY and CDR2 FYNNEI. This CDR3 is built from 13 residues. The ends lost 5 bases at V and 8 bases at J; junction bases unmatched: 3. CDR3 sequence (DNA): TGTGCCAGCAGTAGCGGGGGGGCGTATGAGCAGTTCTTC. This translates into CASSSGGAYEQFF.

The genes are TRBV6-5 and TRBJ2-3; D is perhaps TRBD1 or TRBD2 (5 bases each). The CDR3 sequence is 13 residues long. Germline V gives CDR1 MNHEY, CDR2 SVGAGI. V lost 8 bases and J 3 bases, leaving 12 bases between the germline ends. The CDR3 nucleotides read TGTGCCAGCCGGGGACCGGGTACAGATACGCAGTATTTT. Its translation: CASRGPGTDTQYF.

V and J are TRBV6-4 and TRBJ1-1; D is unresolved. Germline assignment: CDR1 MRHNA and CDR2 SNTAGT. V was pared by 4 bases and J by 3 bases, with 9 bases between. The CDR3 covers 13 residues. The CDR3 region is CASSVRRDTEAFF. In DNA, the CDR3 is TGTGCCAGCAGTGTCCGGAGGGACACTGAAGCTTTCTTT.

This chain uses TRBV3-1 (or the pseudogene TRBV3-2) with TRBJ1-5; D perhaps matches TRBD1 (6 bases). From germline, CDR1 is LGHDT and CDR2 YNNKEL (reference sequence). V shed 4 bases and J shed 6 bases, with 13 bases lying between them. CDR3 size: 14 residues. The CDR3 nucleotides are TGTGCCAGCAGCCCCTACAGGGAAGCTCAGCCCCAGCATTTT. As protein: CASSPYREAQPQHF.

The rearrangement joins TRBV14 to TRBJ2-5; a possible D gene is TRBD2 (6 bases). The germline V gene encodes CDR1 SGHDN and CDR2 FVKESK. V lost 4 bases and J lost 4, with 13 bases in between. The CDR3 covers 14 residues. CDR3 residues: CASSPSGVRETQYF. CDR3 bases: TGTGCCAGCAGCCCTTCGGGGGTCCGAGAGACCCAGTACTTC. Full variable domain (missing parts from reference TRBV14 and TRBJ2-5): EAGVTQFPSHSVIEKGQTVTLRCDPISGHDNLYWYRRVMGKEIKFLLHFVKESKQDESGMPNNRFLAERTGGTYSTLKVQPAELEDSGVYFCASSPSGVRETQYFGPGTRLLVL.

This rearrangement joins TRBV7-8 to TRBJ2-2; D remains ambiguous. CDR1 SGHVS and CDR2 FQNEAQ come from the germline V gene. The CDR3 covers 14 residues. V was cut by 2 bases and J by 4 bases, with 8 bases left in between. The DNA of the CDR3 is TGTGCCAGCAGCTTACGATGGGGCACCGGGGAGCTGTTTTTT. Its protein product is CASSLRWGTGELFF.

The chain links TRBV3-1 (or the pseudogene TRBV3-2) to TRBJ2-7; 9 nucleotides line up with TRBD1. The CDR3 loop spans 14 amino acids. With 3 bases clipped from V and 7 bases from J, the junction kept 7 bases outside the gene matches. CDR1 is LGHDT and CDR2 is YNNKEL in the germline V gene (reference sequence). Here the CDR3 reads CASSHDRGEGEQYF. For the CDR3, the DNA is TGTGCCAGCAGCCACGACAGGGGGGAGGGGGAGCAGTACTTC.

The chain employs TRBV10-3 and TRBJ2-3; 11 nucleotides match TRBD2. This CDR3 spans 18 amino acids. V lost 0 bases to trimming and J lost 4 bases; unmatched junction nucleotides: 9. Germline V gene lookup returns CDR1 ENHRY and CDR2 SYGVKD. Here the CDR3 reads CAISESMASGGMADTQYF. Written as DNA, the CDR3 is TGTGCCATCAGTGAGTCAATGGCTAGCGGGGGGATGGCAGATACGCAGTATTTT.